This entry features one TCR beta chain sequence. Per the original data handling: Amplification from reference gene primers served as the basis for estimated nucleated cell counts. The method was immunoSEQ multiplex PCR; TCRdb's version includes in-frame clones alone and lacks a portion of them. The V and J calls and clone size are taken from that table; D and trimming were inferred from the DNA. The data hold roughly 70,000 clones, with 75% to 90% observed a single time. These data are taken from a study of blood T cell repertoires in COVID-19. Per germline, CDR1 MNHEY and CDR2 SMNVEV (reference sequence). CDR3 length equals 14 residues. Germline trimming cut 6 bases from V and 9 bases from J; bases unmatched to any gene: 11.

This rearrangement joins TRBV27 to TRBJ2-1; the match to TRBD1 covers 7 bases. The specimen was peripheral blood. The sequence came from an elderly woman with active COVID-19. CDR3 sequence (DNA): TGTGCCAGCAGGTCAAGGGACAGAACGAGTGAGCAGTTCTTC. It encodes CASRSRDRTSEQFF.